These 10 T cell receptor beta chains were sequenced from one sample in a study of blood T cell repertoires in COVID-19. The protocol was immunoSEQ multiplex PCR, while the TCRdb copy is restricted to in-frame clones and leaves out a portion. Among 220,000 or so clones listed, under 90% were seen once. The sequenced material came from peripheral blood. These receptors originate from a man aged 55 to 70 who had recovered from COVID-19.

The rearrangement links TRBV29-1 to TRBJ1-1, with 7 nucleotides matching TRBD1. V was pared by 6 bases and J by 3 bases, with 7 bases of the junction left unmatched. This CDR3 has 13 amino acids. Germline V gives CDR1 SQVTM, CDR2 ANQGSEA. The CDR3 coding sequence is TGCAGCGTGGGGGACAGAGTCGACACTGAAGCTTTCTTT. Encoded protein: CSVGDRVDTEAFF.

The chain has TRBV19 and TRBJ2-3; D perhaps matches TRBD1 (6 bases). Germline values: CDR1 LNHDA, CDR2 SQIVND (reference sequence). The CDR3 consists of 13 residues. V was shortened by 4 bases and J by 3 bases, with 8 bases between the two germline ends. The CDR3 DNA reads TGTGCCAGTAGTAACAGGGCGACAGATACGCAGTATTTT. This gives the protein CASSNRATDTQYF.

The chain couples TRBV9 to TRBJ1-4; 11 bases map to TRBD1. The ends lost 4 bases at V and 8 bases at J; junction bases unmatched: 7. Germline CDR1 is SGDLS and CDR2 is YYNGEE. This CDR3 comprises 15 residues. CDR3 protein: CASSPRTGGGEKLFF. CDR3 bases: TGTGCCAGCAGCCCGCGGACAGGGGGCGGCGAAAAACTGTTTTTT.

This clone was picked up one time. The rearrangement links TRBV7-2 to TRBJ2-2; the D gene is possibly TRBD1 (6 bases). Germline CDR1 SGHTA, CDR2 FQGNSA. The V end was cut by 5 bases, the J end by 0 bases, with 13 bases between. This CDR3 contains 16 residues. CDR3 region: CASSPFRGANTGELFF. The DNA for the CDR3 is TGTGCCAGCAGCCCATTCAGGGGCGCGAACACCGGGGAGCTGTTTTTT.

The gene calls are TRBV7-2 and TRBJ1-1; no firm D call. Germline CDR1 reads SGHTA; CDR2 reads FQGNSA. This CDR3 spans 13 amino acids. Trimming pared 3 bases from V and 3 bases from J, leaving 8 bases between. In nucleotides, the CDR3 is TGTGCCAGCAGCTTGCAGGTGTACACTGAAGCTTTCTTT. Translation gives CASSLQVYTEAFF.

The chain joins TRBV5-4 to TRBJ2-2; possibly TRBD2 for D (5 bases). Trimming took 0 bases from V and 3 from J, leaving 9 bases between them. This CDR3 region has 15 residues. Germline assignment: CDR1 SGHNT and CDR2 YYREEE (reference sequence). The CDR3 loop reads CASSLAGGHTGELFF. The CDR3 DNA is TGTGCCAGCAGCTTGGCTGGAGGTCACACCGGGGAGCTGTTTTTT.

The CDR3 spells CASGLVLGRGGEQYF. The CDR3 DNA reads as TGTGCTAGTGGTTTGGTACTGGGTCGGGGAGGCGAGCAGTACTTC. The gene calls are TRBV12-5 and TRBJ2-7, with D possibly TRBD2 on 6 matching bases. The germline V gene encodes CDR1 LGHNT and CDR2 FRNRAP. V lost 0 bases and J 6 bases, leaving 15 bases between the germline ends. The CDR3 length is 15 residues.

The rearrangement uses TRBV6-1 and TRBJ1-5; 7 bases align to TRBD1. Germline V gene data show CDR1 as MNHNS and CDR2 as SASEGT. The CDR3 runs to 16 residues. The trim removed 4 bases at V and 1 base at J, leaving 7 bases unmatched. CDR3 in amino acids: CASSVEGAGSNQPQHF. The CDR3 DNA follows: TGTGCCAGCAGTGTCGAGGGGGCTGGCAGCAATCAGCCCCAGCATTTT.

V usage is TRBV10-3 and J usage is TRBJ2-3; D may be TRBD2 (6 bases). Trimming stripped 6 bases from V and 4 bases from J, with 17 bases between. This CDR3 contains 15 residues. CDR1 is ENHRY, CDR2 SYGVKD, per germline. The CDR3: CAIRSAGGGSDTQYF. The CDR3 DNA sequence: TGTGCCATCAGGTCGGCGGGTGGGGGGTCAGATACGCAGTATTTT.

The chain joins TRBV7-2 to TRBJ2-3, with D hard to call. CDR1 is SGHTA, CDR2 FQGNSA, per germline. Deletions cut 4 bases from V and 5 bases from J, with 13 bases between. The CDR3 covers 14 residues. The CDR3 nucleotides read TGTGCCAGCAGCTCCCGGGTCGAAAGAGATACGCAGTATTTT. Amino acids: CASSSRVERDTQYF.